The 31 T cell receptor beta chains below all came from one sample that was sequenced in a study of cytomegalovirus exposure and HLA in healthy donors. The study ran its PCR with 60 Vbeta and 13 Jbeta primers. The table came from immunoSEQ multiplex PCR; TCRdb's copy has only in-frame clones and leaves some out. The profile covers roughly 100,000 clones, with about two thirds appearing a single time and 2.8% taken by the ten largest. The source material was PBMCs. The source is a female donor in good health and CMV-seronegative.

The genes are TRBV6-4 and TRBJ2-2, with 7 nucleotides matching TRBD2. The V segment lost 2 bases and the J segment 6 bases; nucleotides outside the gene matches: 3. CDR3 length: 14 residues. Germline values: CDR1 MRHNA, CDR2 SNTAGT. The CDR3 nucleotides read TGTGCCAGCAGTGACACTAGCGCCTCCGGGGAGCTGTTTTTT. Its protein product is CASSDTSASGELFF.

This clone was observed a few times. V is TRBV28 and J is TRBJ1-1, with TRBD1 matching 8 bases. The germline gives CDR1 MDHEN, CDR2 SYDVKM. The CDR3 is made up of 14 amino acids. V was pared by 6 bases and J by 1 base, with 4 bases of the junction left unmatched. CDR3 coding DNA: TGTGCCAGCAGAAATACAGGGGGGAACACTGAAGCTTTCTTT. Translation: CASRNTGGNTEAFF.

The rearrangement links TRBV27 to TRBJ2-5; 11 nucleotides line up with TRBD1. From germline, CDR1 is MNHEY and CDR2 SMNVEV (reference sequence). V dropped 6 bases and J dropped 4; count of bases not matched to a gene: 13. The CDR3 loop spans 17 amino acids. The CDR3 DNA sequence: TGTGCCAGCAGACCTTACGGACAGGGGGCGCTGGGAGAGACCCAGTACTTC. Amino acid sequence: CASRPYGQGALGETQYF.

This clone occurred a few times. The V call is TRBV4-1, the J call TRBJ2-7, with D possibly matching TRBD1 (6 bases). Germline lookup yields CDR1 MGHRA and CDR2 YSYEKL. The CDR3 covers 16 residues. Trimming pared 4 bases from V and 0 bases from J, leaving 16 bases between. CDR3 sequence: CASSPLPGQSSYEQYF. For the CDR3, the DNA is TGCGCCAGCAGCCCACTACCGGGACAAAGCTCCTACGAGCAGTACTTC.

The chain combines TRBV30 with TRBJ2-3, with 11 bases lining up with TRBD1. J was trimmed by 2 bases and V by 2 bases; bases with no gene match: 3. CDR3 size: 15 residues. Germline V lookup: CDR1 GTSNPN, CDR2 SVGIG (reference sequence). The DNA of the CDR3 is TGTGCCTGGAGTAGGACAGGGGGCCCCACAGATACGCAGTATTTT. This gives the protein CAWSRTGGPTDTQYF.

This rearrangement joins TRBV25-1 to TRBJ2-1; D might be TRBD2 (6 bases). The CDR3 consists of 16 residues. Looked up from germline, CDR1 is MGHDK and CDR2 is SYGVNS. Between the trimmed V and J ends, which lost 3 bases and 9 bases, there was a span of 21 bases. Written as DNA, the CDR3 is TGTGCCAGCAGTGATCCAGAGGACTACCGGGGGACTGAGCAGTTCTTC. It specifies CASSDPEDYRGTEQFF. Full variable domain (outside the CDR3, taken from reference TRBV25-1 and TRBJ2-1): EADIYQTPRYLVIGTGKKITLECSQTMGHDKMYWYQQDPGMELHLIHYSYGVNSTEKGDLSSESTVSRIRTEHFPLTLESARPSHTSQYLCASSDPEDYRGTEQFFGPGTRLTVL.

The rearrangement links TRBV2 to TRBJ2-7, with TRBD1 matching over 9 bases. Germline CDR1 SNHLY, CDR2 FYNNEI. V was pared by 1 base and J by 6 bases, with 1 base of the junction left unmatched. The length of the CDR3 is 13 residues. CDR3 in DNA: TGTGCCAGCAGTGAAGGGACAGGGGTCGAGCAGTACTTC. Amino acid sequence: CASSEGTGVEQYF.

This chain uses TRBV11-2 with TRBJ1-5; D might be TRBD1 (6 bases). The CDR3 runs 14 residues. Germline V gene sequence: CDR1 SGHAT, CDR2 FQNNGV. The V gene lost 5 bases and the J gene lost 6 bases, with 14 bases spanning the gap. The CDR3 region is CASSPNRVGQPQHF. CDR3 coding DNA: TGTGCCAGCAGCCCAAACAGGGTCGGTCAGCCCCAGCATTTT.

This clone turned up a few times. V usage is TRBV18 and J usage is TRBJ2-3, with D perhaps matching TRBD2 (5 bases). This CDR3 comprises 16 residues. Between the trimmed V and J ends, which lost 2 bases and 5 bases, there was a span of 17 bases. The germline gives CDR1 KGHSH, CDR2 LQKENI. The CDR3 coding sequence is TGTGCCAGCTCACCAATCCATAGGCCTCGGGGAGATACGCAGTATTTT. Amino acids: CASSPIHRPRGDTQYF.

V usage is TRBV7-2 and J usage is TRBJ1-1; 8 bases agree with TRBD1. The CDR3 has 14 amino acids. V dropped 1 base and J dropped 5; count of bases not matched to a gene: 3. Germline assignment: CDR1 SGHTA and CDR2 FQGNSA. In DNA, the CDR3 is TGTGCCAGCAGCTTAGACAGGGGGAGGACTGAAGCTTTCTTT. Translation: CASSLDRGRTEAFF. Complete variable domain (other parts from reference TRBV7-2 and TRBJ1-1): GAGVSQSPSNKVTEKGKDVELRCDPISGHTALYWYRQSLGQGLEFLIYFQGNSAPDKSGLPSDRFSAERTGGSVSTLTIQRTQQEDSAVYLCASSLDRGRTEAFFGQGTRLTVV.

V gene TRBV27 combines with J gene TRBJ2-7, with 10 bases lining up with TRBD2. Germline trimming cut 3 bases from V and 4 bases from J; bases unmatched to any gene: 3. This CDR3 is 14 amino acids long. CDR1 is MNHEY and CDR2 is SMNVEV in the germline V gene (reference sequence). CDR3 nucleotide sequence: TGTGCCAGCAGTTTGTGGACTAGCGGATACGAGCAGTACTTC. Protein sequence: CASSLWTSGYEQYF.

The table lists this clone with a count of one. The chain is built from TRBV2 and TRBJ2-2, with TRBD2 matching 16 bases. Losses at the gene ends were 7 bases for V and 0 bases for J; bases not matched to a gene: 2. The CDR3 runs 17 residues. The germline CDR1 and CDR2 sequences are SNHLY and FYNNEI. CDR3 loop: CASKGLAGGANTGELFF. CDR3 DNA: TGTGCCAGCAAGGGACTAGCGGGAGGGGCGAACACCGGGGAGCTGTTTTTT.

The sample holds one count of this clone. The chain recombines TRBV5-6 with TRBJ2-3; D remains unclear. This CDR3 is 15 amino acids long. Trimming took off 2 bases at V and 1 base at J, with 11 bases between the two ends. Per the germline V gene, CDR1 is SGHDT and CDR2 is YYEEEE. CDR3 amino acids: CASSFRSSGTDTQYF. In nucleotides, the CDR3 is TGTGCCAGCAGCTTCCGGTCAAGCGGCACAGATACGCAGTATTTT.

This clone has a handful of counts. The chain combines TRBV10-3 with TRBJ1-1; D might be TRBD1 (5 bases). V was clipped by 3 bases and J by 3 bases, with 17 bases between them. Germline V gene lookup returns CDR1 ENHRY and CDR2 SYGVKD. The CDR3 is 16 amino acids. The CDR3 is CAISEGSGRGDTEAFF. CDR3 bases: TGTGCCATCAGTGAAGGCTCGGGCCGGGGGGACACTGAAGCTTTCTTT.

This clone was counted once. In nucleotides, the CDR3 is TGTGCCAGCAGTTACGAGACAGATTCCTACGAGCAGTACTTC. Translation: CASSYETDSYEQYF. The gene calls are TRBV6-5 and TRBJ2-7, with D perhaps matching TRBD1 (5 bases). The CDR3 totals 14 residues. Trimming cost V 2 bases and J 1 base, with 9 bases left between them. Germline V gene sequence: CDR1 MNHEY, CDR2 SVGAGI.

This chain joins TRBV19 and TRBJ2-1, with 14 bases that match TRBD2. The CDR3 is 16 residues long. Germline CDR1 reads LNHDA; CDR2 reads SQIVND (reference sequence). With 3 bases clipped from V and 7 bases from J, the junction kept 5 bases outside the gene matches. CDR3 in amino acids: CASSMVGLAGGNEQFF. CDR3 DNA: TGTGCCAGTAGTATGGTCGGACTAGCGGGAGGAAATGAGCAGTTCTTC.

The rearrangement links TRBV9 to TRBJ2-2; tentatively, D is TRBD2 (7 bases). The CDR3 length is 15 residues. Germline V gene data show CDR1 as SGDLS and CDR2 as YYNGEE. V lost 6 bases and J 5 bases, leaving 17 bases between the germline ends. The CDR3, as DNA: TGTGCCAGCACCCCTGGGGGGCGGGGGACCGGGGAGCTGTTTTTT. Translation: CASTPGGRGTGELFF.

The chain links TRBV19 to TRBJ1-1, with D maybe TRBD1 (5 bases). CDR3 size: 15 residues. Trimming took off 3 bases at V and 0 bases at J, with 11 bases between the two ends. The germline V gene encodes CDR1 LNHDA and CDR2 SQIVND (reference sequence). The CDR3 region has the DNA TGTGCCAGTAGTATTCTAACAGGCATGAACACTGAAGCTTTCTTT. Amino acid sequence: CASSILTGMNTEAFF. Supplemented by reference TRBV19 and TRBJ1-1, the full variable domain reads DGGITQSPKYLFRKEGQNVTLSCEQNLNHDAMYWYRQDPGQGLRLIYYSQIVNDFQKGDIAEGYSVSREKKESFPLTVTSAQKNPTAFYLCASSILTGMNTEAFFGQGTRLTVV.

This sequence joins TRBV6-5 and TRBJ1-5; D is ambiguous. CDR3 size: 14 residues. The germline CDR1 and CDR2 sequences are MNHEY and SVGAGI. V lost 2 bases, J lost 0 bases, and 5 bases lay in between. CDR3 protein: CASSYTSSNQPQHF. DNA for the CDR3: TGTGCCAGCAGTTACACGAGTAGCAATCAGCCCCAGCATTTT.

The V and J genes are TRBV9 and TRBJ2-3; TRBD1 matches 7 bases. Germline-derived CDR1 and CDR2 are SGDLS and YYNGEE. The CDR3 consists of 16 residues. J was trimmed by 2 bases and V by 3 bases; bases with no gene match: 9. The DNA of the CDR3 is TGTGCCAGCAGCGCTCCCCGGGACAGAGACACAGATACGCAGTATTTT. Protein product: CASSAPRDRDTDTQYF.

In this sample, this clone turned up a few times. The chain combines TRBV5-1 with TRBJ2-4, with D possibly TRBD2 on 7 matching bases. Germline lookup yields CDR1 SGHRS and CDR2 YFSETQ. This CDR3 has 15 amino acids. V lost 4 bases to trimming and J lost 6 bases, with 17 bases between them. The CDR3 region is CASSMGEGGRNIQYF. The CDR3 coding sequence is TGCGCCAGCAGCATGGGGGAGGGGGGGAGAAACATTCAGTACTTC. Full variable domain (outside the CDR3, taken from reference TRBV5-1 and TRBJ2-4): KAGVTQTPRYLIKTRGQQVTLSCSPISGHRSVSWYQQTPGQGLQFLFEYFSETQRNKGNFPGRFSGRQFSNSRSEMNVSTLELGDSALYLCASSMGEGGRNIQYFGAGTRLSVL.

The chain carries TRBV7-6 and TRBJ2-3; D gene uncertain. CDR1 and CDR2 from the germline V gene are SGHVS and FNYEAQ. V was trimmed by 0 bases and J by 1 base, leaving 5 bases between them. The CDR3 is 14 amino acids. The CDR3 loop reads CASSLAGGTDTQYF. As DNA, the CDR3 is TGTGCCAGCAGCTTAGCGGGCGGCACAGATACGCAGTATTTT.

There are many counts of this clone. The gene calls are TRBV4-1 and TRBJ2-2; 7 nucleotides agree with TRBD2. V shed 0 bases, J shed 6 bases, and the junction held 1 base outside the gene matches. Germline CDR1 reads MGHRA; CDR2 reads YSYEKL. CDR3 length: 14 amino acids. CDR3 amino acids: CASSQEGGAGELFF. CDR3 DNA sequence: TGCGCCAGCAGCCAAGAGGGGGGGGCCGGGGAGCTGTTTTTT.

The chain combines TRBV7-6 with TRBJ1-5; D is unclear. V was trimmed by 6 bases and J by 4 bases, leaving 16 bases between them. CDR3 length equals 15 residues. The V gene's germline CDR1 is SGHVS and CDR2 FNYEAQ. CDR3 DNA sequence: TGTGCCAGCAGTTCGGGTACCCGGGAGAATCAGCCCCAGCATTTT. Its protein is CASSSGTRENQPQHF.

The chain employs TRBV25-1 and TRBJ2-5; 7 bases fit TRBD1. V dropped 5 bases and J dropped 2; count of bases not matched to a gene: 2. The CDR3 is 13 amino acids. The germline gives CDR1 MGHDK, CDR2 SYGVNS. Written as DNA, the CDR3 is TGTGCCAGCAGTAAGACAGGGCAAGAGACCCAGTACTTC. Protein product: CASSKTGQETQYF. Together with reference TRBV25-1 and TRBJ2-5, the CDR3 gives the full variable domain: EADIYQTPRYLVIGTGKKITLECSQTMGHDKMYWYQQDPGMELHLIHYSYGVNSTEKGDLSSESTVSRIRTEHFPLTLESARPSHTSQYLCASSKTGQETQYFGPGTRLLVL.

The V gene is TRBV5-1, the J gene TRBJ2-5; the match to TRBD1 covers 8 bases. V was clipped by 4 bases and J by 7 bases; unmatched bases: 9. The germline CDR1 and CDR2 sequences are SGHRS and YFSETQ. The length of the CDR3 is 14 residues. The CDR3, as DNA: TGCGCCAGCAGCGCGCAGGGGGCCCCCGGGACCCAGTACTTC. This sequence encodes CASSAQGAPGTQYF.

V gene TRBV5-1 combines with J gene TRBJ2-7, with 7 nucleotides matching TRBD2. The CDR3 sequence is 13 residues long. Losses at the gene ends were 4 bases for V and 2 bases for J; bases not matched to a gene: 3. Germline loops: CDR1 SGHRS, CDR2 YFSETQ. This CDR3 reads CASSPSGTYEQYF. The CDR3 DNA follows: TGCGCCAGCAGCCCTAGCGGAACCTACGAGCAGTACTTC.

The CDR3, as DNA: TGTGCCAGCAGCTTATTACCTAGAGGGGGAGAGACCCAGTACTTC. Protein product: CASSLLPRGGETQYF. J is TRBJ2-5 and V is TRBV11-2, with D possibly TRBD1 on 6 matching bases. The CDR3 runs 15 residues. Per germline, CDR1 SGHAT and CDR2 FQNNGV. With 2 bases removed from V and 4 bases from J, the gap between germline ends came to 14 bases.

This clone was seen only a few times. The chain has TRBV7-3 and TRBJ2-2, with 14 bases aligning to TRBD2. CDR1 and CDR2 from the germline V gene are SGHTA and FQGTGA. The CDR3 sequence is 18 residues long. V dropped 3 bases and J dropped 8; count of bases not matched to a gene: 11. CDR3 nucleotides: TGTGCCAGCAGCTTTTTCCCTGAGGGACTAGCGGGAGAGGGGGAGCTGTTTTTT. Translating it yields CASSFFPEGLAGEGELFF.

The chain employs TRBV29-1 and TRBJ2-7; D uncertain. This CDR3 is 11 amino acids long. V gave up 6 bases and J gave up 6 bases, with 12 bases separating them. Germline V gene sequence: CDR1 SQVTM, CDR2 ANQGSEA. The CDR3 bases are TGCAGCGTAGTGATACTTGCCGAGCAGTACTTC. It translates to CSVVILAEQYF.

The chain is built from TRBV5-4 and TRBJ2-7; D is undetermined. Germline CDR1 is SGHNT and CDR2 is YYREEE (reference sequence). The CDR3 contains 13 residues. V gave up 3 bases and J gave up 3 bases, with 10 bases separating them. For the CDR3, the DNA is TGTGCCAGCAGCTCTTCAAACAGCTACGAGCAGTACTTC. Protein: CASSSSNSYEQYF.